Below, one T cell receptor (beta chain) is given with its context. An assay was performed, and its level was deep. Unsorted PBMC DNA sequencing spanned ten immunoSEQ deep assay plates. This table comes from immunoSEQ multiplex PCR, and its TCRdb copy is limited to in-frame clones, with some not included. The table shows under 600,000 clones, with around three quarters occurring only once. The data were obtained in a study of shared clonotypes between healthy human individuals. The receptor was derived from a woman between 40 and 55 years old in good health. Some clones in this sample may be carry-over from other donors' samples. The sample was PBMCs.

The CDR3 region has the DNA TGCGCCAGCAGTCCAACCGGGGCTTACGAGCAGTACTTC. Translation gives CASSPTGAYEQYF. This chain links TRBV5-1 with TRBJ2-7, with D possibly being TRBD1 or TRBD2 (5 bases each). The CDR3 is 13 residues long. V dropped 5 bases and J dropped 4 bases, with 13 bases sitting between them. CDR1 is SGHRS, CDR2 YFSETQ, per germline.